Below, one T cell receptor (beta chain) is given with its context. The entry originates in a study of STAT5B mutations in CD4+ large granular lymphocyte leukemia. Deletions cut 1 base from V and 0 bases from J, with 9 bases between. CDR3 size: 15 residues. Germline CDR1 and CDR2: KGHSH and LQKENI. Generated by immunoSEQ multiplex PCR, the TCRdb table keeps only in-frame clones and is missing some. The profile shows 23,000 or so clones, 70% to 80% of them singletons. Sequenced input: CD4+ T cells from blood buffy coats. The genes are TRBV18 and TRBJ1-1; no reliable D call. The TCR was taken from a human donor in good health. The CDR3 bases are TGTGCCAGCTCACCACGGGCCACCCTGAACACTGAAGCTTTCTTT. This sequence encodes CASSPRATLNTEAFF.